A selection of T cell receptor beta chains follows, all from one sample in a study of neurological immune-mediated disorders. TCRdb reprocessed the 5' RACE reads via MiXCR and lists one record per CDR3 protein. The sample records under 90,000 distinct CDR3 sequences, roughly a tenth being singletons. The specimen was PBMCs. Source of these receptors: a man in his thirties or forties in good health. Each CDR3 is given with its conserved first and last residue. Each record gives: V gene, clone size, D gene, J gene, CDR3 protein, CDR3 DNA. A D gene is named only where the DNA matches it firmly. Not all rows give a size; the values are once, few, many and, for expanded clones, a class.

TRBV28	.	.	TRBJ1-1	CASTELGPGAVTEAFF	TGTGCCAGCACCGAATTAGGGCCAGGGGCTGTAACTGAAGCTTTCTTT
TRBV5-1	.	.	TRBJ2-7	CASSLAEFYEQYF	TGCGCCAGCAGCTTGGCCGAGTTCTACGAGCAGTACTTC
TRBV14	many	.	TRBJ2-5	CASSPEGGIETQYF	TGTGCCAGCAGCCCGGAGGGCGGAATTGAGACCCAGTACTTC
TRBV6-1	many	TRBD2	TRBJ2-1	CASSESSGRYNEQFF	TGTGCCAGCAGTGAATCTAGCGGGAGGTACAATGAGCAGTTCTTC
TRBV18	many	.	TRBJ1-1	CASSPPQGSTEAFF	TGTGCCAGCTCACCACCACAGGGATCCACTGAAGCTTTCTTT
TRBV12-3/TRBV12-4	few	.	TRBJ2-5	CASINPGVETQYF	TGTGCCAGCATTAACCCAGGGGTAGAGACCCAGTACTTC
TRBV28	many	.	TRBJ1-1	CASSFVRADHTEAFF	TGTGCCAGCAGTTTTGTACGGGCGGATCACACTGAAGCTTTCTTT
TRBV9	many	.	TRBJ1-2	CASSVATGDYGYTF	TGTGCCAGCAGCGTAGCTACGGGAGACTATGGCTACACCTTC
TRBV5-1	many	.	TRBJ2-1	CASSTTDYNEQFF	TGCGCCAGCAGCACTACCGATTACAATGAGCAGTTCTTC
TRBV28	many	TRBD1	TRBJ2-7	CASSGQGKYYEQYF	TGTGCCAGCAGCGGACAGGGGAAGTACTACGAGCAGTACTTC
TRBV20-1	many	TRBD1	TRBJ1-5	CSAYRGYSNQPQHF	TGCAGTGCTTACAGGGGGTATAGCAATCAGCCCCAGCATTTT
TRBV10-3	many	.	TRBJ2-7	CAISESAVGTYEQYF	TGTGCCATCAGTGAGTCGGCAGTTGGGACCTACGAGCAGTACTTC
TRBV7-2	many	.	TRBJ2-3	CASSTRPWNTDTQYF	TGTGCCAGCAGTACGAGGCCGTGGAACACAGATACGCAGTATTTT
TRBV7-2	.	.	TRBJ2-6	CAGSEWKTGANVLTF	TGTGCCGGCAGTGAGTGGAAAACTGGGGCCAACGTCCTGACTTTC
TRBV5-1	many	TRBD2	TRBJ2-5	CASSLVWEGKETQYF	TGCGCCAGCAGCTTGGTGTGGGAGGGAAAAGAGACCCAGTACTTC
TRBV7-2	.	.	TRBJ2-3	CASSRQGSDTQYF	TGTGCCAGCAGCCGCCAGGGGAGCGATACGCAGTATTTT
TRBV11-2	many	TRBD2	TRBJ2-1	CASSLVREGGNEQFF	TGTGCCAGCAGCTTGGTGCGGGAGGGAGGCAATGAGCAGTTCTTC
TRBV2	.	.	TRBJ2-2	CARTGLANTGELFF	TGTGCCAGAACAGGGCTCGCGAACACCGGGGAGCTGTTTTTT
TRBV20-1	many	TRBD2	TRBJ2-3	CSATSGRISDTQYF	TGCAGTGCTACTAGCGGGAGGATATCAGATACGCAGTATTTT
TRBV28	many	TRBD1	TRBJ2-4	CASREGASNAKNIQYF	TGTGCCAGCAGAGAGGGGGCTAGCAATGCCAAAAACATTCAGTACTTC
TRBV14	many	.	TRBJ2-3	CASGGTSSTDTQYF	TGTGCCAGCGGCGGGACTTCTAGCACAGATACGCAGTATTTT
TRBV6-1	many	.	TRBJ2-7	CAGEKGPNSYEQYF	TGTGCCGGCGAGAAGGGTCCGAACTCCTACGAGCAGTACTTC
TRBV6-5	many	TRBD1	TRBJ2-7	CASSYSPGGSYEQYF	TGTGCCAGCAGTTACTCCCCAGGGGGCTCCTACGAGCAGTACTTC
TRBV7-2	many	.	TRBJ2-3	CASSRGPGAGVGDTQYF	TGTGCCAGCAGTAGGGGCCCGGGGGCGGGAGTTGGAGATACGCAGTATTTT
TRBV5-1	many	.	TRBJ2-3	CASSLAPATDTQYF	TGCGCCAGCAGCTTGGCCCCAGCCACAGATACGCAGTATTTT
TRBV5-1	many	.	TRBJ2-3	CASSSSQGPTDTQYF	TGCGCCAGCAGCTCCTCCCAAGGGCCAACAGATACGCAGTATTTT
TRBV29-1	many	.	TRBJ2-1	CSVEDSVLMQFF	TGCAGCGTTGAAGATTCTGTGCTGATGCAGTTCTTC
TRBV20-1	many	TRBD1	TRBJ2-7	CSALTRTGKEDEQYF	TGCAGTGCTTTGACTAGGACAGGGAAGGAAGACGAGCAGTACTTC
TRBV5-1	many	.	TRBJ2-2	CASSSRQLMYPNTGELFF	TGCGCCAGCAGCTCCAGGCAGCTTATGTACCCGAACACCGGGGAGCTGTTTTTT
TRBV29-1	many	TRBD1	TRBJ2-3	CSVDRTGGGTDTQYF	TGCAGCGTTGATAGGACAGGGGGTGGCACAGATACGCAGTATTTT
TRBV5-1	many	TRBD1	TRBJ2-6	CASSTKGQGYGANVLTF	TGCGCCAGCAGCACTAAGGGACAGGGGTACGGGGCCAACGTCCTGACTTTC
TRBV12-3/TRBV12-4	many	TRBD1	TRBJ2-7	CASSEETGSSYEQYF	TGTGCCAGCAGTGAGGAGACAGGGAGCTCCTACGAGCAGTACTTC
TRBV12-3/TRBV12-4	many	.	TRBJ2-6	CASQRSGGANVLTF	TGTGCCAGCCAGCGATCGGGTGGGGCCAACGTCCTGACTTTC
TRBV27	many	TRBD1	TRBJ2-7	CASSAQGMANEQYF	TGTGCCAGCAGCGCACAGGGGATGGCTAACGAGCAGTACTTC
TRBV9	many	.	TRBJ2-7	CASSPMHGYEQYF	TGTGCCAGCAGCCCGATGCACGGTTACGAGCAGTACTTC
TRBV29-1	few	.	TRBJ2-3	CSVEDPLTGYTQYF	TGCAGCGTTGAAGATCCCCTGACGGGGTATACGCAGTATTTT
TRBV29-1	.	TRBD1	TRBJ2-1	CSVGLGTGIPNEQFF	TGCAGCGTTGGACTCGGGACAGGTATCCCCAATGAGCAGTTCTTC
TRBV5-1	many	TRBD2	TRBJ2-3	CASSLRLAGAVDTQYF	TGCGCCAGCAGCTTGCGGCTAGCGGGAGCCGTGGATACGCAGTATTTT
TRBV5-1	many	.	TRBJ1-1	CASSWTSPENTEAFF	TGCGCCAGCAGCTGGACCAGCCCCGAGAACACTGAAGCTTTCTTT
TRBV29-1	.	.	TRBJ2-7	CSVFNRAEGYEQYF	TGCAGCGTTTTTAACAGAGCCGAGGGTTACGAGCAGTACTTC
TRBV7-9	many	.	TRBJ2-7	CASSPRTSPYEQYF	TGTGCCAGCAGCCCGAGGACGTCGCCCTACGAGCAGTACTTC
TRBV14	many	.	TRBJ2-3	CASSRRSTDTQYF	TGTGCCAGCAGCCGTCGAAGCACAGATACGCAGTATTTT
TRBV5-5	many	.	TRBJ1-4	CASTRTGPNEKLFF	TGTGCCAGCACCAGGACGGGACCCAATGAAAAACTGTTTTTT
TRBV27	many	.	TRBJ2-2	CASSLSWTEPLNTGELFF	TGTGCCAGCAGTTTATCGTGGACGGAACCCCTGAACACCGGGGAGCTGTTTTTT
TRBV5-1	many	TRBD2	TRBJ2-5	CASSFGGEETQYF	TGCGCCAGCAGCTTCGGGGGGGAAGAGACCCAGTACTTC
TRBV7-6	many	.	TRBJ2-3	CASSLAGPSYTQYF	TGTGCCAGCAGCTTAGCGGGACCAAGTTATACGCAGTATTTT
TRBV29-1	many	.	TRBJ2-5	CSVDKRQAEETQYF	TGCAGCGTTGACAAACGACAGGCGGAAGAGACCCAGTACTTC
TRBV14	.	.	TRBJ2-7	CASSRGIDSFFEQYF	TGTGCCAGCAGCCGAGGGATAGACAGTTTCTTCGAGCAGTACTTC
TRBV15	many	TRBD1	TRBJ1-4	CATSITWTGREKLFF	TGTGCCACCAGCATAACTTGGACAGGGCGAGAAAAACTGTTTTTT
TRBV11-3	many	.	TRBJ2-3	CASSFGQGISDTQYF	TGTGCCAGCAGCTTCGGGCAGGGTATATCAGATACGCAGTATTTT
TRBV20-1	many	TRBD1	TRBJ2-5	CSARGTALETQYF	TGCAGTGCTAGGGGGACAGCCTTAGAGACCCAGTACTTC
TRBV5-1	many	.	TRBJ2-2	CASSSLGAGRGTGELFF	TGCGCCAGCAGCTCCCTGGGGGCAGGGAGAGGCACCGGGGAGCTGTTTTTT
TRBV20-1	many	.	TRBJ1-1	CSAPLSLEAFF	TGCAGTGCCCCTTTATCCCTTGAAGCTTTCTTT
TRBV6-1	.	.	TRBJ2-1	CASSESRDLVGGHNEQFF	TGTGCCAGCAGTGAATCGAGAGACCTAGTGGGGGGGCACAATGAGCAGTTCTTC
TRBV20-1	many	TRBD2	TRBJ2-5	CSANQRGQETQYF	TGCAGTGCAAACCAGCGGGGCCAAGAGACCCAGTACTTC
TRBV11-2	many	.	TRBJ2-1	CASSFAADNEQFF	TGTGCCAGCAGCTTTGCGGCCGACAATGAGCAGTTCTTC
TRBV6-5	once	.	TRBJ1-2	CSSRNKQVSGYTF	TGTTCCAGCAGGAACAAACAGGTGAGTGGCTACACCTTC
TRBV3-1	many	.	TRBJ2-1	CASSQVRIIGYNEQFF	TGTGCCAGCAGCCAAGTAAGAATTATCGGCTACAATGAGCAGTTCTTC
TRBV11-2	many	.	TRBJ2-1	CASSRWGSHNEQFF	TGTGCCAGCTCCCGGTGGGGGAGTCACAATGAGCAGTTCTTC